These T cell receptor beta chains were read from a single sample in a study of blood T cell repertoires in COVID-19. Here immunoSEQ multiplex PCR was the method, and the copy in TCRdb shows in-frame clones only, minus some. Counted here are roughly 250,000 clones, about 87% occurring once; the ten biggest clones make up about 3%. Sequences were obtained from PBMCs or T cells enriched from blood (not recorded which). These receptors were taken from a woman aged 45-59 years who had recovered from COVID-19. The conserved cysteine and the conserved F or W are not part of the CDR3 here. The D gene is left open where the match is weak. The size entry is marked missing in some rows and otherwise reads once, few, many or a size class.

j_gene: TRBJ1-1
v_gene: TRBV6-5
abundance: .
len: 13
d_gene: TRBD1
CDR3aa: ASSPQGQLNTEAF

j_gene: TRBJ1-5
v_gene: TRBV12-3/TRBV12-4
abundance: .
len: 11
d_gene: .
CDR3aa: ASSGGGNQPQH

j_gene: TRBJ1-1
v_gene: TRBV21-1
abundance: .
len: 14
d_gene: .
CDR3aa: ASSPRQGYMNTEAF

j_gene: TRBJ1-2
v_gene: TRBV25-1
abundance: few
len: 11
d_gene: .
CDR3aa: ASSESRGGGYT

j_gene: TRBJ2-3
v_gene: TRBV7-6
abundance: .
len: 15
d_gene: .
CDR3aa: ASSRGLVQILTDTQY

j_gene: TRBJ1-5
v_gene: TRBV19
abundance: .
len: 14
d_gene: TRBD1
CDR3aa: ASSIGGQWSNQPQH

j_gene: TRBJ2-1
v_gene: TRBV9
abundance: .
len: 13
d_gene: TRBD2
CDR3aa: ASSVALSGSNEQF

j_gene: TRBJ2-1
v_gene: TRBV5-1
abundance: .
len: 16
d_gene: TRBD2
CDR3aa: ASSPSGRANLSYNEQF

j_gene: TRBJ1-3
v_gene: TRBV27
abundance: once
len: 14
d_gene: .
CDR3aa: ASSPTGGFSGNTIY

j_gene: TRBJ1-1
v_gene: TRBV28
abundance: .
len: 11
d_gene: .
CDR3aa: ASSLWLSHEAF

j_gene: TRBJ2-7
v_gene: TRBV30
abundance: few
len: 12
d_gene: TRBD1
CDR3aa: AWSTGTGSYEQY

j_gene: TRBJ2-2
v_gene: TRBV6-2/TRBV6-3
abundance: .
len: 12
d_gene: TRBD1
CDR3aa: ASSKTGITGELF

j_gene: TRBJ2-1
v_gene: TRBV4-1
abundance: .
len: 14
d_gene: TRBD2
CDR3aa: ASSQVGSTSGGEQF

j_gene: TRBJ1-6
v_gene: TRBV14
abundance: .
len: 11
d_gene: .
CDR3aa: ASRSGVSSPLH

j_gene: TRBJ2-3
v_gene: TRBV7-8
abundance: .
len: 13
d_gene: .
CDR3aa: ASSLGGLTTDTQY

j_gene: TRBJ2-7
v_gene: TRBV28
abundance: .
len: 12
d_gene: TRBD1
CDR3aa: ASKSWTGSYEQY

j_gene: TRBJ1-6
v_gene: TRBV28
abundance: .
len: 14
d_gene: .
CDR3aa: ASSPWGVSYNSPLH

j_gene: TRBJ1-2
v_gene: TRBV4-1
abundance: .
len: 13
d_gene: .
CDR3aa: ASSPDLGANYGYT

j_gene: TRBJ1-2
v_gene: TRBV5-6
abundance: many
len: 14
d_gene: TRBD1
CDR3aa: ASSLDRGPSNYGYT

j_gene: TRBJ1-1
v_gene: TRBV7-6
abundance: .
len: 12
d_gene: .
CDR3aa: ASSLATANTEAF

j_gene: TRBJ1-4
v_gene: TRBV20-1
abundance: .
len: 9
d_gene: .
CDR3aa: SAELDEKLF

j_gene: TRBJ1-6
v_gene: TRBV6-2/TRBV6-3
abundance: .
len: 14
d_gene: TRBD1
CDR3aa: ASSYSRTGDPSPLH

j_gene: TRBJ1-2
v_gene: TRBV6-5
abundance: .
len: 12
d_gene: TRBD1
CDR3aa: ASRPGQGSYGYT

j_gene: TRBJ2-1
v_gene: TRBV21-1
abundance: .
len: 17
d_gene: .
CDR3aa: ASSKSQWGLAGGGNEQF

j_gene: TRBJ2-1
v_gene: TRBV24-1
abundance: .
len: 13
d_gene: TRBD1
CDR3aa: ATSDPGQGANEQF

j_gene: TRBJ1-3
v_gene: TRBV19
abundance: .
len: 14
d_gene: .
CDR3aa: ASSTTAGLTGNTIY

j_gene: TRBJ1-5
v_gene: TRBV10-3
abundance: .
len: 12
d_gene: .
CDR3aa: AISDRGDNQPQH

j_gene: TRBJ1-1
v_gene: TRBV4-3
abundance: .
len: 11
d_gene: .
CDR3aa: ASSQGAGREAF

j_gene: TRBJ1-2
v_gene: TRBV10-3
abundance: .
len: 10
d_gene: .
CDR3aa: AISGQRYGYT

j_gene: TRBJ1-1
v_gene: TRBV7-8
abundance: .
len: 13
d_gene: .
CDR3aa: ASSLALGQGTEAF

j_gene: TRBJ2-3
v_gene: TRBV29-1
abundance: once
len: 12
d_gene: TRBD2
CDR3aa: SVVPSGKGDTQY

j_gene: TRBJ1-6
v_gene: TRBV30
abundance: .
len: 11
d_gene: TRBD1
CDR3aa: AGRTGVNSPLH

j_gene: TRBJ1-3
v_gene: TRBV28
abundance: few
len: 14
d_gene: TRBD1
CDR3aa: ASSPQDRSSGNTIY

j_gene: TRBJ1-1
v_gene: TRBV6-5
abundance: .
len: 10
d_gene: TRBD1
CDR3aa: ASSTTTGVTF

j_gene: TRBJ1-4
v_gene: TRBV30
abundance: few
len: 11
d_gene: .
CDR3aa: AWSRGHGEKLF

j_gene: TRBJ2-7
v_gene: TRBV15
abundance: .
len: 15
d_gene: TRBD2
CDR3aa: ATSSSLGLATIYEQY

j_gene: TRBJ2-7
v_gene: TRBV30
abundance: .
len: 11
d_gene: .
CDR3aa: AWSFAEPFEQY

j_gene: TRBJ1-1
v_gene: TRBV28
abundance: .
len: 13
d_gene: .
CDR3aa: ASRSPTGLNTEAF

j_gene: TRBJ2-1
v_gene: TRBV11-2
abundance: .
len: 14
d_gene: TRBD2
CDR3aa: ASSSLAWRTYNEQF

j_gene: TRBJ1-3
v_gene: TRBV25-1
abundance: .
len: 12
d_gene: TRBD1
CDR3aa: ASSKRQGGNTIY

j_gene: TRBJ2-3
v_gene: TRBV7-2
abundance: .
len: 12
d_gene: .
CDR3aa: ASSFGLLTDTQY

j_gene: TRBJ2-5
v_gene: TRBV5-1
abundance: .
len: 12
d_gene: .
CDR3aa: ASRKLQGQETQY

j_gene: TRBJ2-7
v_gene: TRBV27
abundance: .
len: 15
d_gene: TRBD2
CDR3aa: ASSTRTSGRAGNEQY

j_gene: TRBJ1-6
v_gene: TRBV28
abundance: .
len: 13
d_gene: .
CDR3aa: ASRGQGTYNSPLH

j_gene: TRBJ2-1
v_gene: TRBV7-6
abundance: .
len: 15
d_gene: TRBD2
CDR3aa: ASSLALLAGVDNEQF

j_gene: TRBJ1-1
v_gene: TRBV6-5
abundance: .
len: 12
d_gene: .
CDR3aa: ASSYAAGWTEAF

j_gene: TRBJ2-7
v_gene: TRBV6-5
abundance: once
len: 13
d_gene: TRBD2
CDR3aa: ASSYALAGVGEQY

j_gene: TRBJ1-2
v_gene: TRBV13
abundance: few
len: 10
d_gene: .
CDR3aa: ASSRGNYGYT

j_gene: TRBJ1-2
v_gene: TRBV6-6
abundance: .
len: 12
d_gene: .
CDR3aa: ASRSSYAGSGYT

j_gene: TRBJ1-1
v_gene: TRBV5-1
abundance: few
len: 12
d_gene: .
CDR3aa: ASSVGGKNTEAF

j_gene: TRBJ2-7
v_gene: TRBV3-1/TRBV3-2
abundance: .
len: 13
d_gene: TRBD1
CDR3aa: ASSQATGALYEQY

j_gene: TRBJ2-7
v_gene: TRBV6-5
abundance: .
len: 12
d_gene: .
CDR3aa: ASSYRDISYEQY

j_gene: TRBJ1-6
v_gene: TRBV11-2
abundance: .
len: 12
d_gene: .
CDR3aa: ASSLDPSKGHLH

j_gene: TRBJ1-5
v_gene: TRBV4-1
abundance: .
len: 13
d_gene: TRBD1
CDR3aa: ASSQDRGQDQPQH